This TCR beta chain emerged from a study of cytomegalovirus exposure and HLA in healthy donors. Findings of the study overall: TRBV6-2, TRBV6-3 and some other V segments were excluded as indistinguishable. TCR beta chain V- and J-gene trimming was linked, in a later analysis, to a missense variant in DCLRE1C.

The PCR employed 60 Vbeta primers together with 13 Jbeta primers. Sequencing used immunoSEQ multiplex PCR; TCRdb keeps in-frame clones, though not all of them. The sample shows roughly 140,000 clones, over 60% of them seen only once. With respect to this clone: Its antigen remains unidentified.

Trimming removed 5 bases at V and 5 bases at J, with 13 bases between. The CDR3 totals 15 residues. Germline loops: CDR1 MNHEY, CDR2 SMNVEV (reference sequence). The genes are TRBV27 and TRBJ1-6; D might be TRBD1 (6 bases). This TCR was sampled from a woman in her twenties or thirties in good health and CMV-seropositive. Sequences were obtained from PBMCs. The CDR3 is CASSPRDNNNSPLHF. Written as DNA, the CDR3 is TGTGCCAGCAGTCCCCGGGACAACAATAATTCACCCCTCCACTTT.